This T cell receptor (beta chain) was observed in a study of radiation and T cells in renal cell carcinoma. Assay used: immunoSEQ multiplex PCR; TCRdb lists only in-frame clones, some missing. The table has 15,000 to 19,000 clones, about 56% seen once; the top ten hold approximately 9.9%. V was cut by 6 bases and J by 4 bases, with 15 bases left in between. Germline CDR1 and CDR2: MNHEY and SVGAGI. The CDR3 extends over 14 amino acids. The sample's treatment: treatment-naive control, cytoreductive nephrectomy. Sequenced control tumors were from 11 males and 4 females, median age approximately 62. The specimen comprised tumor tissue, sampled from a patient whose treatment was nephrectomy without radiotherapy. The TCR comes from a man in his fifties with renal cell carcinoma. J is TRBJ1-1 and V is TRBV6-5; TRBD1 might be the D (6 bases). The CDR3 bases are TGTGCCAGCAGATCGTGGGGGCGCGTCACTGAAGCTTTCTTT. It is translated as CASRSWGRVTEAFF.